The T cell receptor (beta chain) under discussion was sequenced for a study of molecular identifiers for immune sequencing clone quantification. TCRdb analysed the PCR reads with MiXCR anew, one entry per CDR3 protein. This sample has around 86,000 distinct CDR3 sequences, with around 20% found just once. This clonotype appeared many times. The TCR originated in a human donor in good health. Some libraries in this study had Jurkat cell RNA spiked in. Sequenced input: naive CD8+ T cells from blood, with Jurkat cell RNA spiked in. Subset in this sample: FACS-sorted CD8+CD4-CCR7+CD45RA+ naive T cells.

The CDR3 reads CASRSRPGDQETQYF. The CDR3 DNA follows: TGTGCCAGCAGATCGAGGCCGGGAGACCAAGAGACCCAGTACTTC. The chain joins TRBV5-4 to TRBJ2-5; a possible D gene is TRBD2 (6 bases). Germline lookup yields CDR1 SGHNT and CDR2 YYREEE (reference sequence). This CDR3 contains 15 residues. Trimming took 5 bases from V and 0 from J, leaving 14 bases between them.